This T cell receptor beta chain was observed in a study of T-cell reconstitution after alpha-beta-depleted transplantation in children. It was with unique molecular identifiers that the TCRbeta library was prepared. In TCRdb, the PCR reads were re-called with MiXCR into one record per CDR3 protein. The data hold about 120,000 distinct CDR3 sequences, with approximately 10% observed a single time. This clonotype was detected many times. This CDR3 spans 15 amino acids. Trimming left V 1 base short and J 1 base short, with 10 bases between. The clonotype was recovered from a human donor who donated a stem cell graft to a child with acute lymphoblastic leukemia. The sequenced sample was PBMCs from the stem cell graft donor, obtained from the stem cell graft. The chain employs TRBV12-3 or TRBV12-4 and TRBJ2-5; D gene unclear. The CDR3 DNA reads TGTGCCAGCAGTTTAGGTCCAGGTACCCAAGAGACCCAGTACTTC. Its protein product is CASSLGPGTQETQYF.